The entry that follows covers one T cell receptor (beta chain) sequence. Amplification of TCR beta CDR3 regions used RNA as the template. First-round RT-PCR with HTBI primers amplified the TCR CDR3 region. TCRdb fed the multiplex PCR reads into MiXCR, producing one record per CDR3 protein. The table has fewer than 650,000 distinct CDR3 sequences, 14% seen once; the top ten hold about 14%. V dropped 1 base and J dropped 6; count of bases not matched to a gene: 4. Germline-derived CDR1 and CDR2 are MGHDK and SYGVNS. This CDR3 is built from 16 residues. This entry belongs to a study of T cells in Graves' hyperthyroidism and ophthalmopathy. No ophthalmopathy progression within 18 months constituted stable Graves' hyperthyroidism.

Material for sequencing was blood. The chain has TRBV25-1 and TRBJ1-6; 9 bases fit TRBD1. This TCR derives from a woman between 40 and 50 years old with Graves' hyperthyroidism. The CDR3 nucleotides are TGTGCCAGCAGTGAATCGAGGACAGGGGTTAATTCACCCCTCCACTTT. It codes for CASSESRTGVNSPLHF.